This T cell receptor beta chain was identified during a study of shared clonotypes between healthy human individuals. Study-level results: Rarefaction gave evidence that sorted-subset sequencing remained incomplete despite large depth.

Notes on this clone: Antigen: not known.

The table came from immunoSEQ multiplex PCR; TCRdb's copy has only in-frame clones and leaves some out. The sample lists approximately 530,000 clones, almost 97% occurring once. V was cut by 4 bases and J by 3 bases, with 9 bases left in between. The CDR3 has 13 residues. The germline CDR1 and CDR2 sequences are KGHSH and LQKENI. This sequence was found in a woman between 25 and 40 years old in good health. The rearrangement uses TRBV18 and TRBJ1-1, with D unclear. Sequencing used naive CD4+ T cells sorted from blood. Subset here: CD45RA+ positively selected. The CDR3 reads CASSLVGDTEAFF. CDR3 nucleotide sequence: TGTGCCAGCTCACTGGTTGGGGACACTGAAGCTTTCTTT.